Given below is one TCR beta chain in context. Germline V gene data show CDR1 as KGHDR and CDR2 as SFDVKD. V was clipped by 8 bases and J by 0 bases; unmatched bases: 8. This CDR3 has 16 amino acids. The data belong to a study of blood T cell repertoires in COVID-19. Study details: Sources were T cells, B-cell-depleted T cells, or PBMCs; the material itself was cDNA or gDNA.

In the original processing: Amplifying reference gene primers gave estimates of nucleated cell counts. Repertoires were generated with immunoSEQ multiplex PCR, while TCRdb's copy carries only in-frame clones and drops some. V, J and clone size were drawn from that table, and D and trimming were deduced from the DNA. The sample has about 57,000 clones, about four fifths seen once. This chain connects TRBV24-1 to TRBJ2-4, with 8 bases that match TRBD1. Sequences were obtained from peripheral blood. The sequence came from a woman aged 55-70 years with acute or convalescent COVID-19. The CDR3 reads CATTSRTGLAKNIQYF. CDR3 sequence (DNA): TGTGCCACCACTTCTAGGACAGGGCTAGCCAAAAACATTCAGTACTTC.